This is a list of T cell receptor beta chains from one sample in a study of OX40 agonist ivuxolimab in advanced cancers. The table came from immunoSEQ multiplex PCR; TCRdb's copy has only in-frame clones and leaves some out. The data show about 49,000 clones, approximately 79% seen once. Material: CD4+ or CD8+ T cells sorted from blood, obtained in a trial of the OX40 agonist ivuxolimab. The receptors stem from an adult with an advanced solid tumor such as melanoma, head and neck, liver or kidney cancer. Both conserved end residues are part of each CDR3. D genes are given only for firm matches. Not every row has a clone size; where given, it reads once, few, many or a size class.

size	D	V	J	DNA	CDR3
.	.	TRBV5-1	TRBJ1-1	TGCGCCAGCAGCATGTTCGGGGCGGGCACTGAAGCTTTCTTT	CASSMFGAGTEAFF
.	.	TRBV7-8	TRBJ2-2	TGTGCCAGCAGCTTAGGTCGGCGGGACACCGGGGAGCTGTTTTTT	CASSLGRRDTGELFF
.	TRBD2	TRBV29-1	TRBJ2-1	TGCAGCGTTACTCCATTTAGCGGGAGGGGATACAATGAGCAGTTCTTC	CSVTPFSGRGYNEQFF
.	.	TRBV19	TRBJ2-3	TGTGCCAGTAGTATAAGGCGGGGCACAGATACGCAGTATTTT	CASSIRRGTDTQYF
.	TRBD2	TRBV29-1	TRBJ2-1	TGCAGCCAAATTAGTCCGACGGGGACTAGCGGGACCAATGAGCAGTTCTTC	CSQISPTGTSGTNEQFF
.	TRBD1	TRBV6-5	TRBJ1-2	TGTGCCAGCTGGACAGGCGTCTATGGCTACACCTTC	CASWTGVYGYTF
.	TRBD2	TRBV5-1	TRBJ2-7	TGCGCCAGCAGCTTTATCGTAGCGGGAAACTACGAGCAGTACTTC	CASSFIVAGNYEQYF
.	.	TRBV19	TRBJ1-5	TGTGCCAGTAGTATTTGGACGTATTATAGCAATCAGCCCCAGCATTTT	CASSIWTYYSNQPQHF
.	TRBD2	TRBV2	TRBJ2-7	TGTGCCAGCGAGGGGCGGGAGGGTAGCTACGAGCAGTACTTC	CASEGREGSYEQYF
.	.	TRBV11-2	TRBJ2-7	TGTGCCAGCAGCTTAGAATCAGGCACCTACGAGCAGTACTTC	CASSLESGTYEQYF
.	TRBD2	TRBV7-7	TRBJ2-7	TGTGCCAGCAGCTTAGGTCCAGCGGGAGTCTACGAGCAGTACTTC	CASSLGPAGVYEQYF
.	.	TRBV4-3	TRBJ1-2	TGCGCCAGCAGCCCGACGGACTACTATGGCTACACCTTC	CASSPTDYYGYTF
.	.	TRBV6-5	TRBJ1-2	TGTGCCAGCAGTAATATCGGGACCCCTTATGGCTACACCTTC	CASSNIGTPYGYTF
medium-sized	.	TRBV6-5	TRBJ1-3	TGTGCCAGCACCAGTCGATCCTACTCTGGAAACACCATATATTTT	CASTSRSYSGNTIYF
.	TRBD1	TRBV7-9	TRBJ1-6	TGTGCCAGCAGCTGGACAGGGGGCTCGGCGAGCTCCTATAATTCACCCCTCCACTTT	CASSWTGGSASSYNSPLHF
.	TRBD2	TRBV27	TRBJ2-7	TGTGCCAGCAGTTTCCACGGGGGACTAATTCTCTACGAGCAGTACTTC	CASSFHGGLILYEQYF
.	TRBD1	TRBV9	TRBJ1-4	TGTGCCAGCAGCTTGACTTACAGGGGGATCGGTGAAAAACTGTTTTTT	CASSLTYRGIGEKLFF
.	TRBD1	TRBV4-1	TRBJ1-6	TGCGCCAGCAGCCAACAGGGACAGGGGAATTCACCCCTCCACTTT	CASSQQGQGNSPLHF
.	TRBD1	TRBV19	TRBJ1-1	TGTGCCAGTAGTGTACACAGGGGACCCGAAGAAGACACTGAAGCTTTCTTT	CASSVHRGPEEDTEAFF
.	TRBD1	TRBV7-8	TRBJ2-6	TGTGCCAGCCGACAGGGTAGGACGTCTGGGGCCAACGTCCTGACTTTC	CASRQGRTSGANVLTF
.	TRBD1	TRBV5-1	TRBJ2-5	TGCGCCAGCAAAAGACAGGGTCTAGAGACCCAGTACTTC	CASKRQGLETQYF
few	.	TRBV5-5	TRBJ2-1	TGTGCCAGCAGCTTTTCTCAGGGGTCAAACATCTACAATGAGCAGTTCTTC	CASSFSQGSNIYNEQFF
.	.	TRBV2	TRBJ2-7	TGTGCCAGCAGTGTCCCGGTTACCTACGAGCAGTACTTC	CASSVPVTYEQYF
.	TRBD1	TRBV4-3	TRBJ2-6	TGCGCCAGCAGCCAAAGGGGGCCGACAGGGGAACCCTCTGGGGCCAACGTCCTGACTTTC	CASSQRGPTGEPSGANVLTF
.	.	TRBV7-2	TRBJ2-7	TGTGCCAGCAGCTTCGTGGAGGCCCCCTACGAGCAGTACTTC	CASSFVEAPYEQYF
.	TRBD2	TRBV30	TRBJ2-7	TGTGCCTGGAGTCACCTAGCGGGGACTCAGTACTTC	CAWSHLAGTQYF
.	.	TRBV18	TRBJ1-5	TGTGCCAGCTCACCACTCGGGGGCTTCGGTCAGCCCCAGCATTTT	CASSPLGGFGQPQHF